Listed here are 14 T cell receptor beta chains from one sample, sequenced in a study of shared clonotypes between healthy human individuals. The repertoire was sequenced with immunoSEQ multiplex PCR; TCRdb's copy has only in-frame clones and lacks some. This sample carries a few hundred thousand clones, about 97% of them seen once, and the ten largest clones take 0.055% to 0.07%. The sequenced sample consisted of naive CD4+ T cells sorted from blood. Subset of the sample: CD45RA+ positively selected. Source of these receptors: a woman aged 25 to 39 in good health.

The CDR3 DNA reads as TGCAGTGCGGTCGAAGAAAAACTGTTTTTT. This gives the protein CSAVEEKLFF. The genes are TRBV20-1 and TRBJ1-4, with D unresolved. The V gene's germline CDR1 is DFQATT and CDR2 SNEGSKA (reference sequence). V lost 6 bases and J 8 bases, leaving 7 bases between the germline ends. The CDR3 sequence is 10 residues long.

This sequence joins TRBV29-1 and TRBJ2-1, with D perhaps assigned TRBD1 or TRBD2 (5 bases each). Germline V CDR1 and CDR2: SQVTM, ANQGSEA. V lost 4 bases and J 7 bases, leaving 17 bases between the germline ends. The CDR3 has 14 amino acids. CDR3 coding DNA: TGCAGCGTTGTTCGGGGCTTCAGTAAAAATGAGCAGTTCTTC. Its translation is CSVVRGFSKNEQFF.

This clone appeared a few times. The V and J genes are TRBV2 and TRBJ1-2; 7 bases agree with TRBD1. V lost 4 bases and J lost 4; bases outside the gene matches: 6. This CDR3 spans 14 amino acids. The germline V gene has CDR1 SNHLY and CDR2 FYNNEI. CDR3 sequence reads: CASSGPDRVYGYTF. DNA for the CDR3: TGTGCCAGCAGTGGGCCTGACAGGGTCTATGGCTACACCTTC.

The genes are TRBV19 and TRBJ2-7; D is uncertain. V was shortened by 8 bases and J by 5 bases, with 13 bases between the two germline ends. The germline V gene encodes CDR1 LNHDA and CDR2 SQIVND (reference sequence). The CDR3 runs 12 residues. The CDR3, as DNA: TGTGCCAGTTCTCGCTTTGGGGACGAGCAGTACTTC. Its protein is CASSRFGDEQYF.

The chain links TRBV4-2 to TRBJ1-5; D is unresolved. With 0 bases removed from V and 2 bases from J, the gap between germline ends came to 5 bases. The germline CDR1 and CDR2 sequences are LGHNA and YNFKEQ. The CDR3 contains 14 residues. This CDR3 reads CASSQDWGNQPQHF. The CDR3 coding sequence is TGTGCCAGCAGCCAAGACTGGGGCAATCAGCCCCAGCATTTT.

The rearrangement uses TRBV11-2 and TRBJ2-5, with 9 bases lining up with TRBD2. This CDR3 is 15 amino acids long. Germline CDR1 reads SGHAT; CDR2 reads FQNNGV. Trimming cost V 1 base and J 8 bases; bases outside gene matches: 8. CDR3 residues: CASSLGVDSGGTQYF. For the CDR3, the DNA is TGTGCCAGCAGCTTAGGGGTCGATAGCGGGGGCACCCAGTACTTC.

The chain combines TRBV2 with TRBJ2-1, with 9 bases fitting TRBD2. This CDR3 has 17 residues. The germline CDR1 and CDR2 sequences are SNHLY and FYNNEI. V dropped 10 bases and J dropped 0; count of bases not matched to a gene: 13. The CDR3 region has the DNA TGTGCCACGGCGCGCCTAGCGGGACCCTTCTCCTACAATGAGCAGTTCTTC. Its translation: CATARLAGPFSYNEQFF. The variable domain in full, completed from reference TRBV2 and TRBJ2-1, reads EPEVTQTPSHQVTQMGQEVILRCVPISNHLYFYWYRQILGQKVEFLVSFYNNEISEKSEIFDDQFSVERPDGSNFTLKIRSTKLEDSAMYFCATARLAGPFSYNEQFFGPGTRLTVL.

V and J are TRBV27 and TRBJ2-7; 8 bases line up with TRBD2. CDR1 and CDR2 from the germline V gene are MNHEY and SMNVEV (reference sequence). V shed 6 bases and J 2 bases; nucleotides not matched to a gene: 6. The CDR3 sequence is 14 residues long. CDR3 in DNA: TGTGCCAGCAGGAAAGCGGGAGACCCCTACGAGCAGTACTTC. Its protein product is CASRKAGDPYEQYF.

The gene calls are TRBV9 and TRBJ2-7; TRBD2 is a possible D gene (5 bases). The CDR3 runs 14 residues. The germline gives CDR1 SGDLS, CDR2 YYNGEE. With 4 bases removed from V and 1 base from J, the gap between germline ends came to 12 bases. The CDR3 region has the DNA TGTGCCAGCAGCCCTGTGAGGGTTTCCTACGAGCAGTACTTC. Its translation: CASSPVRVSYEQYF.

CDR3 sequence reads: CASSLAGPNTGELFF. The CDR3 nucleotides are TGTGCCAGCAGCTTAGCCGGGCCGAACACCGGGGAGCTGTTTTTT. V usage is TRBV7-6 and J usage is TRBJ2-2, with unresolved D. The germline V and J ends were trimmed by 0 bases and 0 bases, with 5 bases remaining between them. Per the germline V gene, CDR1 is SGHVS and CDR2 is FNYEAQ. This CDR3 comprises 15 residues.

The sample holds one count of this clone. V usage is TRBV6-1 and J usage is TRBJ2-7; D is uncertain. Trimming pared 1 base from V and 5 bases from J, leaving 12 bases between. Germline V gives CDR1 MNHNS, CDR2 SASEGT. This CDR3 has 14 amino acids. Here the CDR3 reads CASSEGVSWDEQYF. CDR3 bases: TGTGCCAGCAGTGAAGGGGTATCTTGGGACGAGCAGTACTTC.

This chain connects TRBV28 to TRBJ2-3; 11 nucleotides align to TRBD2. The V segment lost 4 bases and the J segment 2 bases; nucleotides outside the gene matches: 8. Per germline, CDR1 MDHEN and CDR2 SYDVKM. The CDR3 sequence is 17 residues long. CDR3 DNA: TGTGCCAGCAGTTCACCCGGACTAGCGGGTTACACAGATACGCAGTATTTT. It codes for CASSSPGLAGYTDTQYF.

This rearrangement joins TRBV4-2 to TRBJ2-2; D is uncertain. The CDR3 sequence is 14 residues long. The germline V gene encodes CDR1 LGHNA and CDR2 YNFKEQ. V shed 1 base and J shed 7 bases, with 10 bases lying between them. CDR3 sequence (DNA): TGTGCCAGCAGCCAAGCTCGGTTGGGCGGGGAGCTGTTTTTT. This codes for CASSQARLGGELFF.

This sequence joins TRBV18 and TRBJ2-4; D possibly matches TRBD1 or TRBD2 (5 bases each). The V and J ends lost 7 bases and 1 base respectively, with 14 bases between them. Germline assignment: CDR1 KGHSH and CDR2 LQKENI. CDR3 length equals 15 residues. CDR3 coding DNA: TGTGCCAGCTTCTCAGGGAGTGGGGCCAAAAACATTCAGTACTTC. It is translated as CASFSGSGAKNIQYF.